Listed here are 21 T cell receptor beta chains from one sample, sequenced in a study of radiotherapy plus CTLA-4 blockade in lung cancer listed by TCRdb under 2018. Libraries were prepared through the immunoSEQ multiplex PCR assay. TCRdb's version of the immuneACCESS table is confined to in-frame rearrangements and falls short of the full clone set. An unresolved V gene accounts for under half of the shortfall where checked; the remainder is of unknown origin. The sample profile shows 75,000 to 80,000 clones; around 86% of them were found once. The ten largest clones represent over 0.85% of the sample. The material sequenced was peripheral blood, taken from a patient treated with radiotherapy plus ipilimumab. The receptors were gathered from a human donor with non-small cell lung cancer who had stable disease on radiotherapy plus ipilimumab.

This chain links TRBV9 with TRBJ2-5; tentatively, D is TRBD2 (5 bases). Germline CDR1 and CDR2: SGDLS and YYNGEE. Trimming took 0 bases from V and 2 from J, leaving 11 bases between them. The CDR3 sequence is 15 residues long. The CDR3 nucleotides read TGTGCCAGCAGCGTAGCTCCGAGGGCTCAAGAGACCCAGTACTTC. Amino acids: CASSVAPRAQETQYF.

The chain joins TRBV25-1 to TRBJ2-3; maybe TRBD1 (6 bases). The germline gives CDR1 MGHDK, CDR2 SYGVNS. V lost 8 bases and J 2 bases, leaving 14 bases between the germline ends. The CDR3 runs 14 residues. The CDR3 DNA is TGTGCCAGCTTGAAAGGGGGTACCACAGATACGCAGTATTTT. The encoded protein is CASLKGGTTDTQYF.

Here the CDR3 DNA reads TGCGCCAGCAGTGGAGGCAGGGGCGGGACAGATACGCAGTATTTT. Amino acids: CASSGGRGGTDTQYF. The chain is built from TRBV5-1 and TRBJ2-3, with D maybe TRBD1 (6 bases). CDR1 is SGHRS, CDR2 YFSETQ, per germline. V was trimmed by 5 bases and J by 3 bases, leaving 16 bases between them. This CDR3 contains 15 residues. Based on the CDR3 plus reference TRBV5-1 and TRBJ2-3, the full variable domain is KAGVTQTPRYLIKTRGQQVTLSCSPISGHRSVSWYQQTPGQGLQFLFEYFSETQRNKGNFPGRFSGRQFSNSRSEMNVSTLELGDSALYLCASSGGRGGTDTQYFGPGTRLTVL.

V gene TRBV2 combines with J gene TRBJ2-3; D might be TRBD1 (5 bases). This CDR3 has 14 amino acids. Trimming removed 2 bases at V and 4 bases at J, with 10 bases between. Germline V gene data show CDR1 as SNHLY and CDR2 as FYNNEI. The CDR3 reads CASSERGRPDTQYF. In DNA form, the CDR3 reads TGTGCCAGCAGTGAAAGGGGCAGACCAGATACGCAGTATTTT.

The CDR3 DNA is TGCGCCAGTACCCCCGATTCAGCTGAAAAACTGTTTTTT. Amino acids: CASTPDSAEKLFF. The chain carries TRBV5-1 and TRBJ1-4, with D unresolved. From germline, CDR1 is SGHRS and CDR2 YFSETQ. The CDR3 consists of 13 residues. Between the trimmed V and J ends, which lost 8 bases and 7 bases, there was a span of 15 bases.

The gene calls are TRBV30 and TRBJ2-5; the D is unclear. V lost 5 bases, J lost 2 bases, and 3 bases lay in between. Germline V gives CDR1 GTSNPN, CDR2 SVGIG (reference sequence). This CDR3 has 10 residues. The CDR3 loop is CAWEQETQYF. The CDR3 DNA is TGTGCCTGGGAACAAGAGACCCAGTACTTC.

The chain links TRBV5-1 to TRBJ2-1; D perhaps matches TRBD1 (6 bases). The CDR3 loop spans 16 amino acids. Germline-derived CDR1 and CDR2 are SGHRS and YFSETQ. Trimming took off 4 bases at V and 2 bases at J, with 16 bases between the two ends. The CDR3: CASSTLRDIAYNEQFF. The CDR3 nucleotides read TGCGCCAGCAGCACCCTCCGGGACATAGCCTACAATGAGCAGTTCTTC.

This clone is a singleton in its sample. This chain connects TRBV2 to TRBJ2-7; D might be TRBD1 (6 bases). This CDR3 is 12 amino acids long. CDR1 and CDR2 (germline): SNHLY, FYNNEI. The ends were cut back, 4 bases at V and 2 bases at J, with 6 bases in the middle. As DNA, the CDR3 is TGTGCCAGCAGTGGGGGGCCCTACGAGCAGTACTTC. Encoded protein: CASSGGPYEQYF.

V is TRBV7-8 and J is TRBJ1-1; TRBD1 aligns across 9 bases. Unmatched junction bases numbered 5, after V lost 3 bases and J lost 0 bases. CDR1 and CDR2 from the germline V gene are SGHVS and FQNEAQ. CDR3 length equals 16 residues. The CDR3 loop reads CASSLPGQGLNTEAFF. CDR3 bases: TGTGCCAGCAGCTTGCCGGGACAGGGACTGAACACTGAAGCTTTCTTT.

This CDR3 is CASSFGGAAVEQFF. In DNA, the CDR3 is TGTGCCAGCAGCTTCGGGGGGGCGGCGGTTGAGCAGTTCTTC. This chain joins TRBV11-2 and TRBJ2-1; 8 bases line up with TRBD2. The length of the CDR3 is 14 residues. Germline CDR1 and CDR2: SGHAT and FQNNGV. J lost 9 bases, V lost 3 bases, and 7 bases had no gene match.

The rearrangement joins TRBV7-2 to TRBJ1-2, with D maybe TRBD1 (5 bases). This CDR3 has 16 residues. Trimming removed 0 bases from V and 7 bases from J, with 18 bases in between. CDR1 is SGHTA, CDR2 FQGNSA, per germline. In nucleotides, the CDR3 is TGTGCCAGCAGCTTAGCCCAGGGACGTTGGGCGTTTGGCTACACCTTC. Its translation: CASSLAQGRWAFGYTF.

The rearrangement joins TRBV7-9 to TRBJ2-2, with D perhaps matching TRBD2 (6 bases). The CDR3 totals 17 residues. Per the germline V gene, CDR1 is SEHNR and CDR2 is FQNEAQ (reference sequence). Trimming left V 5 bases short and J 1 base short, with 17 bases between. Here the CDR3 DNA reads TGTGCCAGCAGCCCTGGGTCACCGCGGGAGAACACCGGGGAGCTGTTTTTT. It specifies CASSPGSPRENTGELFF.

CDR3 DNA: TGTGCCAGCAGTTCCCCTCGCGTTCAGTACTTC. Translating it yields CASSSPRVQYF. The rearrangement uses TRBV6-5 and TRBJ2-4, with D unresolved. From germline, CDR1 is MNHEY and CDR2 SVGAGI. CDR3 length: 11 residues. The germline V and J ends were trimmed by 4 bases and 11 bases, with 9 bases remaining between them.

This clone showed up just once. The chain uses TRBV7-9 and TRBJ1-1; weak D call: TRBD1 (5 bases). V was cut by 3 bases and J by 4 bases, with 18 bases left in between. The CDR3 consists of 16 residues. CDR1 and CDR2 (germline): SEHNR, FQNEAQ (reference sequence). CDR3 sequence: CASSLPTQRGRTEAFF. DNA of the CDR3: TGTGCCAGCAGCTTGCCCACGCAAAGGGGCCGCACTGAAGCTTTCTTT.

This clone was observed a few times. V is TRBV19 and J is TRBJ1-6; perhaps TRBD1 as D (5 bases). Germline CDR1 reads LNHDA; CDR2 reads SQIVND (reference sequence). The CDR3 loop spans 13 amino acids. Trimming cost V 3 bases and J 8 bases, with 8 bases left between them. CDR3 sequence reads: CASSIVTDSPLHF. The CDR3 nucleotides are TGTGCCAGTAGTATCGTGACAGATTCACCCCTCCACTTT.

The rearrangement uses TRBV7-2 and TRBJ2-7, with D uncertain. This CDR3 is built from 13 residues. V dropped 3 bases and J dropped 3 bases, with 9 bases sitting between them. CDR1 is SGHTA, CDR2 FQGNSA, per germline. CDR3 bases: TGTGCCAGCAGCTTGCGTCAGGTCTACGAGCAGTACTTC. Protein: CASSLRQVYEQYF.

The chain recombines TRBV5-1 with TRBJ1-2; tentative D call: TRBD1 (5 bases). The CDR3 extends over 13 amino acids. V lost 0 bases, J lost 7 bases, and 10 bases lay in between. In germline, CDR1 is SGHRS, CDR2 YFSETQ. DNA of the CDR3: TGCGCCAGCAGCTTGGAAGGGACTGGTGGCTACACCTTC. It encodes CASSLEGTGGYTF.

This CDR3 is CASSLTGGLDQPQHF. The CDR3 DNA sequence: TGTGCCAGCAGTTTGACAGGGGGACTGGATCAGCCCCAGCATTTT. This chain connects TRBV28 to TRBJ1-5; 9 bases are shared with TRBD1. The ends lost 3 bases at V and 5 bases at J; junction bases unmatched: 5. The CDR3 is 15 amino acids. Germline V gene sequence: CDR1 MDHEN, CDR2 SYDVKM. Drawing the rest from reference TRBV28 and TRBJ1-5, the complete variable domain is DVKVTQSSRYLVKRTGEKVFLECVQDMDHENMFWYRQDPGLGLRLIYFSYDVKMKEKGDIPEGYSVSREKKERFSLILESASTNQTSMYLCASSLTGGLDQPQHFGDGTRLSIL.

This chain joins TRBV29-1 and TRBJ2-5, with 12 bases that match TRBD1. The CDR3 contains 14 residues. The V segment lost 1 base and the J segment 4 bases; nucleotides outside the gene matches: 1. The germline V gene has CDR1 SQVTM and CDR2 ANQGSEA. CDR3 protein: CSVEGDRGPETQYF. In DNA form, the CDR3 reads TGCAGCGTTGAAGGGGACAGGGGGCCAGAGACCCAGTACTTC.

The rearrangement joins TRBV10-1 to TRBJ2-5; perhaps TRBD2 as D (5 bases). The germline CDR1 and CDR2 sequences are WNHNN and SYGVQD (reference sequence). V lost 4 bases and J 1 base, leaving 7 bases between the germline ends. CDR3 size: 13 residues. CDR3 sequence: CASSGESQETQYF. The CDR3 coding sequence is TGCGCCAGCAGTGGGGAGAGCCAAGAGACCCAGTACTTC.

The chain carries TRBV15 and TRBJ1-5; 7 bases are shared with TRBD1. V dropped 4 bases and J dropped 0; count of bases not matched to a gene: 12. CDR3 length: 18 residues. CDR1 is LNHNV and CDR2 is YYDKDF in the germline V gene (reference sequence). The CDR3 here is CATSISGQDRYSNQPQHF. The CDR3, as DNA: TGTGCCACCAGCATCTCCGGACAGGACCGATATAGCAATCAGCCCCAGCATTTT.